This is a list of T cell receptor beta chains from one sample in a study of blood T cell repertoires in COVID-19. The table came from immunoSEQ multiplex PCR; TCRdb's copy has only in-frame clones and leaves some out. The sample comprises about 160,000 clones, 65% to 85% of which are singletons, and less than 3.5% rests with the top ten. Sequencing was performed on peripheral blood. The source is a woman aged 55-70 years with acute or convalescent COVID-19. The CDR3 runs from the conserved cysteine through the conserved F or W. The D gene is left open where the match is weak. Some rows mark clone size as missing; the rest say once, few, many or name a class of expanded clone.

abundance,d_gene,v_gene,j_gene,CDR3nt,CDR3aa
.,TRBD1,TRBV7-8,TRBJ1-5,TGTGCCAGCAGTCCCGGGACAGGCTATAGCAATCAGCCCCAGCATTTT,CASSPGTGYSNQPQHF
.,.,TRBV19,TRBJ2-7,TGTGCCAGTAGTCGGTCACAGGCCAACACCGAGCAGTACTTC,CASSRSQANTEQYF
.,TRBD1,TRBV3-1/TRBV3-2,TRBJ1-1,TGTGCCAGCAGTCCGAGGGGGCCTACTGAAGCTTTCTTT,CASSPRGPTEAFF
.,TRBD2,TRBV29-1,TRBJ2-1,TGCAGCGTTTCACCGGGACTAGCGGGGGGGTACAATGAGCAGTTCTTC,CSVSPGLAGGYNEQFF
.,.,TRBV19,TRBJ2-1,TGTGCCAGTAACAACCGGGGTCACAATGAGCAGTTCTTC,CASNNRGHNEQFF
.,.,TRBV20-1,TRBJ1-4,TGCAGTGCTAGAGGGGCGGAAAAACTGTTTTTT,CSARGAEKLFF
.,.,TRBV11-2,TRBJ2-7,TGTGCCAGCAGCCCAGAACAGGCCTACGAGCAGTACTTC,CASSPEQAYEQYF
once,.,TRBV18,TRBJ2-2,TGTGCCAGCACCACCGGACAAACGAACACCGGGGAGCTGTTTTTT,CASTTGQTNTGELFF
.,TRBD1,TRBV18,TRBJ1-5,TGTGCCAGCTCACCCGACAGGGGTGGGAATCAGCCCCAGCATTTT,CASSPDRGGNQPQHF
.,.,TRBV21-1,TRBJ2-3,TGTGCCAGCAGCGAGAGGACAGGGGACCCAGATACGCAGTATTTT,CASSERTGDPDTQYF
.,.,TRBV7-2,TRBJ2-7,TGTGCCAGCAGTCAATATGGGGGGCCGGGGGGACTTCACTACGAGCAGTACTTC,CASSQYGGPGGLHYEQYF
.,.,TRBV28,TRBJ1-1,TGTGCCAGCAGTTTTCGGGTGAACACTGAAGCTTTCTTT,CASSFRVNTEAFF
.,.,TRBV3-1/TRBV3-2,TRBJ2-7,TGTGCCAGCAGCCAAGATTTCCGCAGGGCCTACGAGCAGTACTTC,CASSQDFRRAYEQYF
.,TRBD2,TRBV5-1,TRBJ2-1,TGCGCCAGCAGCATAACTAGCGCGGGTGAGCAGTTCTTC,CASSITSAGEQFF
few,TRBD2,TRBV3-1/TRBV3-2,TRBJ2-7,TGTGCCAGCAGCCACTTAGCGGGGGGGCGTTACGAGCAGTACTTC,CASSHLAGGRYEQYF
.,TRBD1,TRBV5-4,TRBJ1-6,TGTGCCAGCAGCTCCGGACCCGGACAGGGGTTTTTACCCCTCCACTTT,CASSSGPGQGFLPLHF
.,.,TRBV18,TRBJ1-5,TGTGCCAGCTCACTGACCGCTAATAGCAGAGAGCCCCAGCATTTT,CASSLTANSREPQHF
.,TRBD1,TRBV18,TRBJ1-2,TGTGCCAGCTCACCTAACCGGGACAGGGAATATGGCTACACCTTC,CASSPNRDREYGYTF
.,.,TRBV4-1,TRBJ1-5,TGCGCCAGCAGTCGGGTGGCTGGAACTCAGCCCCAGCATTTT,CASSRVAGTQPQHF
.,.,TRBV6-5,TRBJ2-7,TGTGCCAGCAGTTACTCAGGCGGAAATATCGACGAGCAGTACTTC,CASSYSGGNIDEQYF
.,.,TRBV18,TRBJ2-5,TGTGCCAGCTCACCCCGAACGGGGAAAGAGACCCAGTACTTC,CASSPRTGKETQYF
.,.,TRBV5-1,TRBJ1-2,TGCGCCAGCAGCTTGGACCCTGGGCAGGACTATGGCTACACCTTC,CASSLDPGQDYGYTF
.,.,TRBV28,TRBJ1-2,TGTGCCAGCAGGGGCCACTATGGCTACACCTTC,CASRGHYGYTF
.,.,TRBV5-8,TRBJ1-1,TGTGCCAGCAAAAGTCGGGGGGGGACACACGGTTTCTTT,CASKSRGGTHGFF
.,.,TRBV3-1/TRBV3-2,TRBJ2-5,TGTGCCAGCAGCCAAGTTGAGAGCCAGTACTTC,CASSQVESQYF
.,.,TRBV19,TRBJ1-4,TGTGCCAGTAGTATAGACAGGTCTAATGAAAAACTGTTTTTT,CASSIDRSNEKLFF
.,.,TRBV10-1,TRBJ2-2,TGCGCCAGCTCAGGTGGTGCGAACACCGGGGAGCTGTTTTTT,CASSGGANTGELFF
.,TRBD1,TRBV19,TRBJ1-2,TGTGCCAGTACCTCCTCGGACAGGGGGCCTCTCTATGGCTACACCTTC,CASTSSDRGPLYGYTF
.,TRBD1,TRBV5-4,TRBJ2-5,TGTGCCAGCAGCTTCTTCTCGAGGGGGCGGGAGACCCAGTACTTC,CASSFFSRGRETQYF
once,.,TRBV6-5,TRBJ1-2,TGTGCCAGCAGCCGAGAGACAGAGCGTGATGGCTACACCTTC,CASSRETERDGYTF
.,TRBD2,TRBV3-1/TRBV3-2,TRBJ2-3,TGTGCCAGCTGGGTAGCGGGGGCCAAGGGGCAGTATTTT,CASWVAGAKGQYF
.,.,TRBV10-1,TRBJ2-7,TGCGCCAGCAGTGGGAGCTCCTACGAGCAGTACTTC,CASSGSSYEQYF
.,.,TRBV7-2,TRBJ2-7,TGTGCCAGCAGCTTAGTACAGCCAAACCCCTACGAGCAGTACTTC,CASSLVQPNPYEQYF
.,TRBD1,TRBV7-2,TRBJ1-6,TGTGCCAGCAGCTTAGGACGGGACAGGAATTATAATTCACCCCTCCACTTT,CASSLGRDRNYNSPLHF
.,.,TRBV5-4,TRBJ2-5,TGTGCCAGCAGCCTATCATTGTCCCAAGAGACCCAGTACTTC,CASSLSLSQETQYF
.,.,TRBV3-1/TRBV3-2,TRBJ1-1,TGTGCCAGCAGCCCGCTAATAGGAGTGAACACTGAAGCTTTCTTT,CASSPLIGVNTEAFF
.,TRBD1,TRBV7-2,TRBJ2-1,TGTGCCAGCAGCTTAGAGGGACAGTACAATGAGCAGTTCTTC,CASSLEGQYNEQFF
.,.,TRBV7-2,TRBJ1-2,TGTGCCAGCAGCTTAGACAGCGGAAGGTCTTCAGGCTACACCTTC,CASSLDSGRSSGYTF
.,TRBD1,TRBV4-1,TRBJ1-4,TGCGCCAGCAGCCTCTCCGGGACAGCAACTAATGAAAAACTGTTTTTT,CASSLSGTATNEKLFF
.,TRBD1,TRBV28,TRBJ1-2,TGTGCCAGCACCCCCCCGGGACAGGCTTATGGCTACACCTTC,CASTPPGQAYGYTF
.,.,TRBV7-8,TRBJ2-3,TGTGCCAGCAGTTTTTTATCGGATACGCAGTATTTT,CASSFLSDTQYF
few,TRBD2,TRBV28,TRBJ2-1,TGTGCCAGCAGTAGGACTAGCGGGGGTTCCTACAATGAGCAGTTCTTC,CASSRTSGGSYNEQFF